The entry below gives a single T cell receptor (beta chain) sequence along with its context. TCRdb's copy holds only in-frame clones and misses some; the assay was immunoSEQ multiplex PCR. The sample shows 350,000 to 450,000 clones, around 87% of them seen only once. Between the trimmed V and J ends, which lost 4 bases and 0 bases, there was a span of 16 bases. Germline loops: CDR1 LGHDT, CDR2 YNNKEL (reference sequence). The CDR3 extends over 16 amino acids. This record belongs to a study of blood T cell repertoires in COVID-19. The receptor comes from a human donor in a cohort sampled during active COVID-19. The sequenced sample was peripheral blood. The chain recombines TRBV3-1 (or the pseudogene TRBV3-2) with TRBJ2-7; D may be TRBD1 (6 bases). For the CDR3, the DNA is TGTGCCAGCAGCCGGGGACATCGAACCTCCTCCTACGAGCAGTACTTC. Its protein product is CASSRGHRTSSYEQYF.